The clone carrying this TCR beta chain was observed a single time. Its antigen remains unidentified. This sample is drawn from a study of shared clonotypes between healthy human individuals. TCRdb keeps only in-frame clones here, not all; method: immunoSEQ multiplex PCR. The sample comprises some 2.1 million clones, approximately 94% of which are singletons, and 0.9% to 1.4% rests with the top ten. Study conclusions and caveats: How much donors shared clonotypes was expected to be affected by sequencing depth. The sharing of 4% to 5.5% of naive CD4 clonotypes was seen across a handful of donors.

Naive CD8 cells comprised CD45RO-negative, CCR7-positively selected cells, excluding terminally differentiated effector memory CD45RA+ cells. Participating donors were healthy, HIV-negative adults free of recent acute infections or vaccinations. The CDR3 is 14 residues long. In germline, CDR1 is MNHNS, CDR2 SASEGT. V lost 1 base to trimming and J lost 5 bases, with 8 bases between them. Sequencing used naive CD8+ T cells sorted from blood. This receptor was taken from a man aged 18 to 30 in good health. The chain recombines TRBV6-1 with TRBJ2-2; unclear D gene. CDR3 protein: CASSEGRITGELFF. The CDR3, as DNA: TGTGCCAGCAGTGAAGGGCGGATAACCGGGGAGCTGTTTTTT.